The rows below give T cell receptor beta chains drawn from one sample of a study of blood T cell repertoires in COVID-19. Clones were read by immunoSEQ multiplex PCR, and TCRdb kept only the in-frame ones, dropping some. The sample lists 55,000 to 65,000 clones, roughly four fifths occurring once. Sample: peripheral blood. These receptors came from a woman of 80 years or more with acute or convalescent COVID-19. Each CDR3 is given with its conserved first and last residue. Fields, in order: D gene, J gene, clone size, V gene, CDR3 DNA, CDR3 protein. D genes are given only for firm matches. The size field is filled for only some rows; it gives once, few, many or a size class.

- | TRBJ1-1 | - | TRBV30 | TGTGCCTGGAGCGGGGTCACTGAAGCTTTCTTT | CAWSGVTEAFF
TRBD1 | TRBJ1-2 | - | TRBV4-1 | TGCGCCAGCAGCCAAAGGGACAGGGACTATGGCTACACCTTC | CASSQRDRDYGYTF
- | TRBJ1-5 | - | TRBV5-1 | TGCGCCAGCAGCCCACAGGGAAATCAGCCCCAGCATTTT | CASSPQGNQPQHF
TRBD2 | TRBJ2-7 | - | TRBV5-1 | TGCGCCAGCAGCTTGGGCAATCCGGGACTAGCGGGCTACGAGCAGTACTTC | CASSLGNPGLAGYEQYF
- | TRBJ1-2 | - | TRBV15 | TGTGCCACCAGCAGTAGGAGGGGAGGGGGCTACACCTTC | CATSSRRGGGYTF
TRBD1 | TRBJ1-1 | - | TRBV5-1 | TGCGCCAGCAGTTTTACAACCGGGACAGGGGGCACTGAAGCTTTCTTT | CASSFTTGTGGTEAFF
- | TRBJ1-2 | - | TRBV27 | TGTGCCAGCAGTTCGTCCCCTTTCCCCCCAACTTACGGCTACACCTTC | CASSSSPFPPTYGYTF
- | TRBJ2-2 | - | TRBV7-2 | TGTGCCAGCAGCTACCTAAATCCGACTAAACGCTACACCGGGGAGCTGTTTTTT | CASSYLNPTKRYTGELFF
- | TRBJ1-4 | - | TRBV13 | TGTGCCAGCAGCGGGGGGGGCGTTTACGCCTCGACGGGTGAAAAACTGTTTTTT | CASSGGGVYASTGEKLFF
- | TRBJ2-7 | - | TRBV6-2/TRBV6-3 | TGTGCCAGCAGTTACCGCGAGCAGTACTTC | CASSYREQYF
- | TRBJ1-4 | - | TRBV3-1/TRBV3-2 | TGTGCCAGCAGCCAAGATTTCAGGCTCACTAATGAAAAACTGTTTTTT | CASSQDFRLTNEKLFF
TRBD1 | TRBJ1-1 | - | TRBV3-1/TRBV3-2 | TGTGCCAGCAGCCAAGGCGTTAGGGGGCGCGGGACTGAAGCTTTCTTT | CASSQGVRGRGTEAFF
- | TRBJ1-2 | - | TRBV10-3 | TGTGCCATCAGTGAGTCAGGGGATGGCTATGGCTACACCTTC | CAISESGDGYGYTF
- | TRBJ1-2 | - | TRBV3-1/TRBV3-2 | TGTGCCAGCACTGATTGGGGAGGCACCGATAACTATGGCTACACCTTC | CASTDWGGTDNYGYTF
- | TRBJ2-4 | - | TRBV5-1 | TGCGCCAGCAGTCCGACAGGTGAAAACATTCAGTACTTC | CASSPTGENIQYF
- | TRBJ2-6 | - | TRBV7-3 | TGTGCCAGCAGCTTATCCAGCTCTGGGGCCAACGTCCTGACTTTC | CASSLSSSGANVLTF
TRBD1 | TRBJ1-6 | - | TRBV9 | TGTGCCAGCAGCGGGCCCGGGACAGATAATTCACCCCTCCACTTT | CASSGPGTDNSPLHF
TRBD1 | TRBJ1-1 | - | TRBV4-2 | TGTGCCAGCAGCCAAACAACAGGGGGGAACACTGAAGCTTTCTTT | CASSQTTGGNTEAFF
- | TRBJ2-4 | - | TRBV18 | TGTGCCAGCTCACCAGGAGAGCCCTGGGAGGCCAAAAACATTCAGTACTTC | CASSPGEPWEAKNIQYF
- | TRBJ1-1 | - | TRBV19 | TGTGCCAGTAGTATAGCTGTGCGAAACACTGAAGCTTTCTTT | CASSIAVRNTEAFF
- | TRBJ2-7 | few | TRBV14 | TGTGCCAGCAGCCAAGATTTCCGGGGATCCGAGCAGTACTTC | CASSQDFRGSEQYF
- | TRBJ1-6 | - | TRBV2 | TGTGCCAGCAGGGGGAACGGGGTAGGCTATTCACCCCTCCACTTT | CASRGNGVGYSPLHF
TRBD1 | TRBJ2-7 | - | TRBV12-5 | TGTGCTAGTGGTTTGGGGACAGGGACCGGCTACGAGCAGTACTTC | CASGLGTGTGYEQYF
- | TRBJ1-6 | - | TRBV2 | TGTGCCAGCAGCGCGGCGAACTCCTATAATTCACCCCTCCACTTT | CASSAANSYNSPLHF
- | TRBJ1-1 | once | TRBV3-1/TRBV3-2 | TGTGCCAGCAGCCAAGCGGGTGGAAAGAACACTGAAGCTTTCTTT | CASSQAGGKNTEAFF
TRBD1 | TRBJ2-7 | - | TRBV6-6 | TGTGCCAGCAGTAACCCGGGACAGGGGGTCTACGAGCAGTACTTC | CASSNPGQGVYEQYF
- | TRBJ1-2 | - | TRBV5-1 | TGCGCCAGCAGCTTGGGAGCGGGCTCCACCTTC | CASSLGAGSTF
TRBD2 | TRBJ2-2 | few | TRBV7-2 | TGTGCCAGCAGCTTAGTTTTTGACCAGAGGGTAGCGGGCACCGGGGAGCTGTTTTTT | CASSLVFDQRVAGTGELFF
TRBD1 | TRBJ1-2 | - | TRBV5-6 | TGTGCCAGCAGCTTGGGACAGGGGGTTAACTATGGCTACACCTTC | CASSLGQGVNYGYTF
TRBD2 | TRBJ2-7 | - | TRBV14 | TGTGCCAGCAGCCAACGCGGGAGAATCTACGAGCAGTACTTC | CASSQRGRIYEQYF
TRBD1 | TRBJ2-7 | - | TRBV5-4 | TGTGCCAGCAGCTTTGGACAGGGAGGTATCCACGAGCAGTACTTC | CASSFGQGGIHEQYF
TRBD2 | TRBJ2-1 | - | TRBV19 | TGTGCCAGTAGTATCCTGCCCTCGGGGGGATATTCCTACAATGAGCAGTTCTTC | CASSILPSGGYSYNEQFF
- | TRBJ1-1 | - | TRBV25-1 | TGTGCCAGCAGTGCACACCAGGGGGAAGCTTTCTTT | CASSAHQGEAFF
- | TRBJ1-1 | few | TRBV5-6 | TGTGCCAGCAGCGAGACAGGAGACACTGAAGCTTTCTTT | CASSETGDTEAFF
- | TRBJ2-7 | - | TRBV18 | TGTGCCAGCTCACCCCGGGGTGCCGAGCAGTACTTC | CASSPRGAEQYF
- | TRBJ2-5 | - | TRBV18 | TGTGCCAGCTCACGGACGGACTCCCAAGAGACCCAGTACTTC | CASSRTDSQETQYF
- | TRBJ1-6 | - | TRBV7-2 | TGTGCCAGCAGCTTAGAGGCAGAGGGAATTTCACCCCTCCACTTT | CASSLEAEGISPLHF
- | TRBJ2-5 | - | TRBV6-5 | TGTGCCAGCAGTAGCTCAGGCGAAGAGACCCAGTACTTC | CASSSSGEETQYF
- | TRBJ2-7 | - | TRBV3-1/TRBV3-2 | TGTGCCAGCAGCCAAGGGCGGGCTAGAGGAGCCGAGCAGTACTTC | CASSQGRARGAEQYF
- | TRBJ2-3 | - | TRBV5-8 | TGTGCCAGCAAGAGGCGCACAGATACGCAGTATTTT | CASKRRTDTQYF
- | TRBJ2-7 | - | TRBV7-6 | TGTGCCAGCAGAAAGCGGGCGGCCGGTACCTACGAGCAGTACTTC | CASRKRAAGTYEQYF
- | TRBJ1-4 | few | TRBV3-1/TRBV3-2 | TGTGCCAGCAGCCAAGCAGGGAATGAAAAACTGTTTTTT | CASSQAGNEKLFF